These 17 T cell receptor beta chains share one sample of origin, sequenced in a study of blood T cell repertoires in COVID-19. Only in-frame clones appear in the TCRdb table, and some are missing; sequencing was by immunoSEQ multiplex PCR. The table lists 200,000 to 300,000 clones, 92% of them singletons. Specimen: peripheral blood. The receptors derive from a man aged 25 to 45 with COVID-19, enrolled during active disease.

J is TRBJ1-2 and V is TRBV2; D uncertain. The CDR3 is made up of 14 amino acids. V was shortened by 3 bases and J by 4 bases, with 12 bases between the two germline ends. Germline V CDR1 and CDR2: SNHLY, FYNNEI. Here the CDR3 reads CASSDGGRTYGYTF. As DNA, the CDR3 is TGTGCCAGCAGTGACGGCGGGCGGACCTATGGCTACACCTTC.

This sequence joins TRBV19 and TRBJ2-7; the D gene is possibly TRBD2 (5 bases). Germline-derived CDR1 and CDR2 are LNHDA and SQIVND (reference sequence). The V end lost 3 bases, the J end lost 0 bases, and 12 bases lay between the germline ends. The CDR3 sequence is 15 residues long. CDR3 nucleotides: TGTGCCAGTAGTATCAGGAGGACCGACTCCTACGAGCAGTACTTC. Translating it yields CASSIRRTDSYEQYF.

J is TRBJ2-3 and V is TRBV5-1; 10 nucleotides agree with TRBD2. Germline V gene data show CDR1 as SGHRS and CDR2 as YFSETQ. V trimming: 2 bases; J trimming: 3 bases; junction bases outside the gene matches: 6. The CDR3 extends over 16 amino acids. DNA for the CDR3: TGCGCCAGCAGCTTCGTTAGCGGGGGGCCTACAGATACGCAGTATTTT. Protein sequence: CASSFVSGGPTDTQYF.

This chain links TRBV19 with TRBJ1-1; D unresolved. This CDR3 comprises 12 residues. Trimming left V 6 bases short and J 2 bases short, with 7 bases between. From germline, CDR1 is LNHDA and CDR2 SQIVND (reference sequence). CDR3 nucleotide sequence: TGTGCCAGTAGAATCTCCAACACTGAAGCTTTCTTT. This encodes CASRISNTEAFF. Combining the CDR3 with reference TRBV19 and TRBJ1-1 gives the whole variable domain DGGITQSPKYLFRKEGQNVTLSCEQNLNHDAMYWYRQDPGQGLRLIYYSQIVNDFQKGDIAEGYSVSREKKESFPLTVTSAQKNPTAFYLCASRISNTEAFFGQGTRLTVV.

About this clone itself: Other DNA sequences in the sample encode the same CDR3. The rearrangement joins TRBV19 to TRBJ1-5, with D hard to call. Germline V gives CDR1 LNHDA, CDR2 SQIVND (reference sequence). Trimming stripped 1 base from V and 2 bases from J, with 6 bases between. This CDR3 region has 14 residues. The CDR3, as DNA: TGTGCCAGTAGTATAGTTACAGGCAATCAGCCCCAGCATTTT. Its protein is CASSIVTGNQPQHF.

The chain combines TRBV7-2 with TRBJ2-1; TRBD2 is a possible D gene (5 bases). V dropped 6 bases and J dropped 3 bases, with 15 bases sitting between them. This CDR3 contains 15 residues. Per the germline V gene, CDR1 is SGHTA and CDR2 is FQGNSA. The CDR3 DNA sequence: TGTGCCAGCAGTACGATGAGCGGAAACTACAATGAGCAGTTCTTC. It encodes CASSTMSGNYNEQFF. Using reference TRBV7-2 and TRBJ2-1 for the parts outside the CDR3, the full variable domain is GAGVSQSPSNKVTEKGKDVELRCDPISGHTALYWYRQSLGQGLEFLIYFQGNSAPDKSGLPSDRFSAERTGGSVSTLTIQRTQQEDSAVYLCASSTMSGNYNEQFFGPGTRLTVL.

The rearrangement uses TRBV3-1 (or the pseudogene TRBV3-2) and TRBJ1-2, with 7 bases that match TRBD1. The CDR3 contains 14 residues. The germline V gene encodes CDR1 LGHDT and CDR2 YNNKEL (reference sequence). Trimming removed 6 bases from V and 5 bases from J; junction bases left unmatched: 9. The CDR3 region is CASRPTGRFYGYTF. The CDR3 coding sequence is TGTGCCAGCAGACCGACAGGGAGGTTTTATGGCTACACCTTC.

In its sample, this clone was seen once. DNA of the CDR3: TGTGCCAGCAGTCCCGGGACTATCGGAGAGACCCAGTACTTC. It specifies CASSPGTIGETQYF. This chain joins TRBV27 and TRBJ2-5, with 7 positions matching TRBD2. Germline V gene sequence: CDR1 MNHEY, CDR2 SMNVEV (reference sequence). This CDR3 spans 14 amino acids. Germline trimming cut 5 bases from V and 4 bases from J; bases unmatched to any gene: 7.

A remark on this clone: A junction boundary mismatches the germline segment, possibly from a read error. V usage is TRBV5-1 and J usage is TRBJ2-7; no clear D gene. The CDR3 loop spans 10 amino acids. From germline, CDR1 is SGHRS and CDR2 YFSETQ. The CDR3 sequence: CASSEATLIF. Here the CDR3 DNA reads TGCGCCAGCTCTGAGGCTACCCTTATCTTC.

The CDR3 reads CASSLAGETTGELFF. CDR3 coding DNA: TGTGCCAGCAGTCTAGCGGGCGAAACCACCGGGGAGCTGTTTTTT. The chain carries TRBV3-1 (or the pseudogene TRBV3-2) and TRBJ2-2; 8 bases fit TRBD2. V lost 6 bases and J lost 4; bases outside the gene matches: 7. This CDR3 has 15 residues. Germline V gene lookup returns CDR1 LGHDT and CDR2 YNNKEL (reference sequence).

This sequence joins TRBV5-1 and TRBJ1-6; D is unresolved. Germline CDR1 is SGHRS and CDR2 is YFSETQ. V was trimmed by 0 bases and J by 5 bases, leaving 15 bases between them. This CDR3 is built from 17 residues. CDR3 bases: TGCGCCAGCAGCTTGGCCAGGTTGGGCGAGAATAATTCACCCCTCCACTTT. It is translated as CASSLARLGENNSPLHF.

The chain uses TRBV4-1 and TRBJ1-2; D gene uncertain. V lost 2 bases and J 4 bases, leaving 14 bases between the germline ends. Germline CDR1 and CDR2: MGHRA and YSYEKL. The CDR3 runs to 15 residues. The CDR3 nucleotides are TGCGCCAGCAGCCAACCCCTCCAGGCTTCCTATGGCTACACCTTC. Encoded protein: CASSQPLQASYGYTF.

Only one count was recorded for this clone. This chain links TRBV12-5 with TRBJ1-3; the D gene is possibly TRBD1 (5 bases). Germline assignment: CDR1 LGHNT and CDR2 FRNRAP. This CDR3 is 15 amino acids long. V shed 5 bases and J shed 0 bases, with 11 bases lying between them. CDR3 coding DNA: TGTGCTAGTGGTACGGGACTGTTCTCTGGAAACACCATATATTTT. This encodes CASGTGLFSGNTIYF.

The gene calls are TRBV10-1 and TRBJ2-3; a weak D match, TRBD2 (6 bases). Looked up from germline, CDR1 is WNHNN and CDR2 is SYGVQD (reference sequence). This CDR3 is built from 17 residues. The ends were cut back, 3 bases at V and 1 base at J, with 17 bases in the middle. The CDR3 region is CASSDPGGGAGTDTQYF. The CDR3 nucleotides are TGCGCCAGCAGTGACCCCGGTGGAGGGGCCGGCACAGATACGCAGTATTTT.

The rearrangement joins TRBV11-3 to TRBJ1-1; 9 bases map to TRBD1. CDR1 and CDR2 from the germline V gene are SGHNT and YENEEA. There are 14 residues in the CDR3. With V trimmed by 5 bases and J by 4 bases, 5 bases remained unmatched. CDR3 protein: CASSMGQGTTEAFF. In nucleotides, the CDR3 is TGTGCCAGCAGCATGGGACAGGGAACCACTGAAGCTTTCTTT. Based on the CDR3 plus reference TRBV11-3 and TRBJ1-1, the full variable domain is EAGVVQSPRYKIIEKKQPVAFWCNPISGHNTLYWYLQNLGQGPELLIRYENEEAVDDSQLPKDRFSAERLKGVDSTLKIQPAELGDSAVYLCASSMGQGTTEAFFGQGTRLTVV.

This chain connects TRBV18 to TRBJ1-3, with a tentative D call TRBD1 (5 bases). The CDR3 is 14 residues long. V was trimmed by 6 bases and J by 3 bases, leaving 12 bases between them. Germline CDR1 KGHSH, CDR2 LQKENI. The CDR3 sequence is CASSLRGSGNTIYF. CDR3 coding DNA: TGTGCCAGCTCTTTGCGGGGGAGTGGAAACACCATATATTTT.

The V gene is TRBV6-1, the J gene TRBJ2-2, with 12 bases lining up with TRBD1. The CDR3 sequence is 20 residues long. Germline V CDR1 and CDR2: MNHNS, SASEGT. With 3 bases clipped from V and 7 bases from J, the junction kept 18 bases outside the gene matches. Written as DNA, the CDR3 is TGTGCCAGCAGTGAGAGAACCGGGACAGGGGGCACAGGGCGAGTCGGGGAGCTGTTTTTT. Amino acid sequence: CASSERTGTGGTGRVGELFF.